This entry lists 12 T cell receptor beta chains sequenced from one sample in a study of T cells in Graves' hyperthyroidism and ophthalmopathy. It was RNA transcripts that yielded the amplified TCR beta CDR3 regions. The study used the HTBI primer set for a first-round RT-PCR of the TCR CDR3. Each CDR3 protein is one row after TCRdb ran MiXCR on the multiplex PCR reads. The data show about 380,000 distinct CDR3 sequences, approximately 14% seen once. Source material: blood. These receptor sequences come from a woman aged 55 to 70 with Graves' hyperthyroidism.

In this sample, this clonotype turned up many times. The genes are TRBV10-1 and TRBJ2-7; TRBD2 matches 8 bases. The CDR3 spans 15 residues. Germline assignment: CDR1 WNHNN and CDR2 SYGVQD (reference sequence). Unmatched junction bases numbered 9, after V lost 3 bases and J lost 5 bases. The CDR3 region has the DNA TGCGCCAGCAGTGACCACCGGGAGGGCCTCGACGAGCAGTACTTC. Protein sequence: CASSDHREGLDEQYF.

This clonotype was seen repeatedly, ten times or more. J is TRBJ2-1 and V is TRBV5-1; D may be TRBD2 (5 bases). CDR3 length: 15 residues. V was trimmed by 0 bases and J by 2 bases, leaving 9 bases between them. Germline V gene lookup returns CDR1 SGHRS and CDR2 YFSETQ. The CDR3 nucleotides read TGCGCCAGCAGCTTGGGGACGGGAACCTACAATGAGCAGTTCTTC. Translated, it gives CASSLGTGTYNEQFF.

This clonotype was found many times. V usage is TRBV28 and J usage is TRBJ1-2; D gene ambiguous. V shed 6 bases and J shed 0 bases, with 20 bases lying between them. The CDR3 consists of 17 residues. From germline, CDR1 is MDHEN and CDR2 SYDVKM. The CDR3: CASSKIKNNIANYGYTF. The DNA for the CDR3 is TGTGCCAGCAGCAAGATAAAGAACAACATAGCTAACTATGGCTACACCTTC.

On this clonotype itself: Since a much larger clone is just one base distant, this may be a read error. The V and J genes are TRBV10-3 and TRBJ2-5, with D perhaps matching TRBD2 (5 bases). The V gene lost 7 bases and the J gene lost 1 base, with 10 bases spanning the gap. Germline V gene lookup returns CDR1 ENHRY and CDR2 SYGVKD. The CDR3 has 13 residues. The CDR3 here is CAIKSAAQETQYF. The CDR3 bases are TGTGCCATCAAGTCAGCGGCCCAAGAGACCCAGTACTTC.

The rearrangement links TRBV12-5 to TRBJ2-1, with D maybe TRBD2 (6 bases). V was clipped by 5 bases and J by 8 bases, with 25 bases between them. Germline CDR1 and CDR2: LGHNT and FRNRAP. The CDR3 spans 17 residues. CDR3: CASGPHTGDSLYYEQFF. The CDR3, as DNA: TGTGCTAGTGGTCCACATACCGGGGACTCGCTTTATTATGAGCAGTTCTTC.

The chain has TRBV19 and TRBJ1-1; no definite D call. This CDR3 has 17 residues. Germline V gives CDR1 LNHDA, CDR2 SQIVND (reference sequence). V lost 5 bases and J lost 4, with 23 bases in between. CDR3 sequence: CASSEPTSGKGSTEAFF. The CDR3 DNA reads as TGTGCCAGTAGTGAACCGACATCTGGGAAGGGAAGCACTGAAGCTTTCTTT.

This clonotype came up many times. J is TRBJ2-1 and V is TRBV20-1; 12 nucleotides line up with TRBD1. V was clipped by 5 bases and J by 6 bases; unmatched bases: 5. This CDR3 spans 14 amino acids. Germline V gene sequence: CDR1 DFQATT, CDR2 SNEGSKA (reference sequence). CDR3 sequence reads: CSAGRDRGLNEQFF. The CDR3 nucleotides read TGCAGTGCTGGCCGGGACAGGGGGCTCAATGAGCAGTTCTTC.

This rearrangement joins TRBV20-1 to TRBJ1-1, with TRBD1 as a possible D gene (5 bases). CDR1 DFQATT and CDR2 SNEGSKA come from the germline V gene (reference sequence). Deletions cut 2 bases from V and 5 bases from J, with 12 bases between. The CDR3 length is 13 residues. CDR3 loop: CSARKTVQTEAFF. The DNA of the CDR3 is TGCAGTGCTAGAAAGACAGTACAGACTGAAGCTTTCTTT.

The chain uses TRBV28 and TRBJ2-5, with D possibly being TRBD2 (5 bases). The CDR3 has 15 amino acids. Trimming shortened V by 2 bases and J by 5 bases, and 15 bases separated the two germline ends. Germline-derived CDR1 and CDR2 are MDHEN and SYDVKM. CDR3 in DNA: TGTGCCAGCAGTTTAACCCTAGCCGGCCGGGAGACCCAGTACTTC. Translated, it gives CASSLTLAGRETQYF.

This chain links TRBV18 with TRBJ2-1; 8 bases are a match to TRBD2. J lost 7 bases, V lost 2 bases, and 7 bases had no gene match. In germline, CDR1 is KGHSH, CDR2 LQKENI. The CDR3 has 15 residues. CDR3 coding DNA: TGTGCCAGCTCACCAGCGGGAGGATTAAAAAATGAGCAGTTCTTC. It yields the protein CASSPAGGLKNEQFF.

V is TRBV29-1 and J is TRBJ2-3, with D perhaps assigned TRBD1 or TRBD2 (5 bases each). Trimming pared 5 bases from V and 0 bases from J, leaving 9 bases between. The CDR3 is made up of 13 amino acids. Germline CDR1 SQVTM, CDR2 ANQGSEA. CDR3 coding DNA: TGCAGCGTTTCCCGGGACAGCACAGATACGCAGTATTTT. Its translation is CSVSRDSTDTQYF.

This clonotype was observed many times. The CDR3 DNA is TGTGCCAGCTCACCCCTGGGGTCAGGCTACACCTTC. Amino acids: CASSPLGSGYTF. The chain uses TRBV18 and TRBJ1-2; D is uncertain. V was cut by 3 bases and J by 8 bases, with 10 bases left in between. Germline lookup yields CDR1 KGHSH and CDR2 LQKENI. This CDR3 is built from 12 residues.